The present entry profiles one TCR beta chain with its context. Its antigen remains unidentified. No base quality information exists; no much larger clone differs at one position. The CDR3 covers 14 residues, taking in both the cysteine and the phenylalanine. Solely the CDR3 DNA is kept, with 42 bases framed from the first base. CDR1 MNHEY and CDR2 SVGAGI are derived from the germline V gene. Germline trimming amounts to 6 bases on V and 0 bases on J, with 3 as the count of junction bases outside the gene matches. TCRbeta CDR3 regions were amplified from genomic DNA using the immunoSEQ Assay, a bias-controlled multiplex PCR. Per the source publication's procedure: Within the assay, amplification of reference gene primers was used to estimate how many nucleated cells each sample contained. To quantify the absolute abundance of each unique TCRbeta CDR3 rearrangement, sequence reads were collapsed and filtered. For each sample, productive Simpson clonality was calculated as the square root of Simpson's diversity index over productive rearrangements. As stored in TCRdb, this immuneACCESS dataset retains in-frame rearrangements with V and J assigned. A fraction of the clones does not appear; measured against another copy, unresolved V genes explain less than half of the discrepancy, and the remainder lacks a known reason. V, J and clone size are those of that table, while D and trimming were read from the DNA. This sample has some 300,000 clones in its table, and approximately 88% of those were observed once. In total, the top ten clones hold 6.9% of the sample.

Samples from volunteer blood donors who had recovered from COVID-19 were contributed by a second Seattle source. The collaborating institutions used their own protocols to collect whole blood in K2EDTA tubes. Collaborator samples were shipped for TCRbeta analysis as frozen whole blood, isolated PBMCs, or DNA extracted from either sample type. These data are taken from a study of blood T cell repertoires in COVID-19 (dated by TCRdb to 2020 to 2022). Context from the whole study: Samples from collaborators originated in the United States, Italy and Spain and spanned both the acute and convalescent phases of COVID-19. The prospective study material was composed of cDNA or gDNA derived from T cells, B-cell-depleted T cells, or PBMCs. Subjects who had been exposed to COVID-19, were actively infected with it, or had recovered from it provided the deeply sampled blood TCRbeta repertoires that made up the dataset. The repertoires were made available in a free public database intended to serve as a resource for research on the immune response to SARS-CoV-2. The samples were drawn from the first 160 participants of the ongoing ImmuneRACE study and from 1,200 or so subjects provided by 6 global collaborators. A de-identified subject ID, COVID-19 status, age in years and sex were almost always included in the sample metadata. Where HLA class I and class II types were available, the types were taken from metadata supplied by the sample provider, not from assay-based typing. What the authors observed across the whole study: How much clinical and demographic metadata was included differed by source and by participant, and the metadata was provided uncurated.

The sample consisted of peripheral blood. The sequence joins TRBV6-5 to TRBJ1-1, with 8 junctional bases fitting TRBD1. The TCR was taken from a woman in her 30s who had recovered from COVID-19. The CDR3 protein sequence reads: CASSRDRMNTEAFF. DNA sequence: TGTGCCAGCAGCCGGGACAGGATGAACACTGAAGCTTTCTTT.